Listed below are T cell receptor beta chains from one sample, sequenced in a study of neurological immune-mediated disorders. TCRdb called the 5' RACE reads again in MiXCR, with one record for every CDR3 protein. The table shows approximately 30,000 distinct CDR3 sequences, with approximately 13% occurring only once. The source material was PBMCs. The receptors derive from a woman in her thirties or forties in good health. CDR3s include the opening cysteine and the closing phenylalanine or tryptophan. D genes are given only for firm matches. Clone size is shown for a subset of rows, as once, few, many or a class of expanded clone.

j_call v_call clone_size d_call cdr3_nt cdr3_aa
TRBJ1-5 TRBV20-1 many NA TGCAGTGCTAGAGATGGCCCTCCTAGCCCAACGGGCAATCAGCCCCAGCATTTT CSARDGPPSPTGNQPQHF
TRBJ2-7 TRBV6-6 many NA TGTGCCAGCAGGGTTACAGGATCCTACGAGCAGTACTTC CASRVTGSYEQYF
TRBJ2-7 TRBV5-1 many TRBD2 TGCGCCAGCAGCTTGGCGACGGGAGGACTCTACGAGCAGTACTTC CASSLATGGLYEQYF
TRBJ2-2 TRBV6-5 many NA TGTGCCAGCCGCCTACCCTCCACCGGGGAGCTGTTTTTT CASRLPSTGELFF
TRBJ2-5 TRBV9 many TRBD1 TGTGCCAGCAGCGGAGGGACAGCTCAAGAGACCCAGTACTTC CASSGGTAQETQYF
TRBJ2-1 TRBV10-2 many NA TGCGCCAGCAGGGCGAATAATGAGCAGTTCTTC CASRANNEQFF
TRBJ1-1 TRBV5-1 many NA TGCGCCAGCAGCTTGCTCAGGGGCGGCACTGAAGCTTTCTTT CASSLLRGGTEAFF
TRBJ2-3 TRBV5-1 many TRBD2 TGCGCCAGCAGCAATAGCGGGGGGACAGATACGCAGTATTTT CASSNSGGTDTQYF
TRBJ2-7 TRBV20-1 many NA TGCAGTGCTAGAATCCACAGGGAACCCTACGAGCAGTACTTC CSARIHREPYEQYF
TRBJ2-3 TRBV20-1 NA NA TGCAGTGCTAGAGATTCGGGCGGGGGCACAGATACGCAGTATTTT CSARDSGGGTDTQYF
TRBJ1-2 TRBV7-2 many NA TGTGCCAGCAGCCAAGACTTGGTCGGGAGCTACACCTTC CASSQDLVGSYTF
TRBJ2-1 TRBV7-2 many NA TGTGCCAGCGGGGGGTTTAGTACTGAGCAGTTCTTC CASGGFSTEQFF
TRBJ1-1 TRBV6-1 many NA TGTGTCAGCAGTGATTTCACAGGTGGCCAACGCATGAACACTGAAGCTTTCTTT CVSSDFTGGQRMNTEAFF
TRBJ2-7 TRBV20-1 many NA TGCAGTGCCGTCCGGGACTTTCAGCAGTACTTC CSAVRDFQQYF
TRBJ2-7 TRBV6-1 many NA TGTGCCAGCAGCTTGACAGAGTTAGACTACGAGCAGTACTTC CASSLTELDYEQYF
TRBJ2-2 TRBV4-3 once NA TGCGCCAATAGCCCCTTGGGGGAGAGGGACACCGGGGAGCTGTTTTTT CANSPLGERDTGELFF
TRBJ1-2 TRBV6-5 many TRBD1 TGTGCCAGCAGTTACACTCGGACAGGGACTCTCTCTGGCTACACCTTC CASSYTRTGTLSGYTF
TRBJ1-2 TRBV3-1 many NA TGTGCCAGCAGCCAACCCGCGGGCGCCTCATGGGGCTACACCTTC CASSQPAGASWGYTF
TRBJ1-5 TRBV12-2 once NA TGTGCAAGTCGCTGCCATAACGGGACAGCGAATCAGCCCCAGCATTTT CASRCHNGTANQPQHF
TRBJ2-2 TRBV27 many NA TGTGCCAGCAGGAGGGTGGGGACCGGGGAGCTGTTTTTT CASRRVGTGELFF
TRBJ2-7 TRBV5-5 medium-sized NA TGTGCCAGCAGCCCGGACCCCTCCTTCTACGAGCAGTACTTC CASSPDPSFYEQYF
TRBJ1-2 TRBV7-2 many NA TGTGCCAGCAGCGACCATCTTAGATATGGCTACACCTTC CASSDHLRYGYTF
TRBJ2-1 TRBV20-1 many TRBD2 TGCAGTGCGGGGACTAGCGGGGGGAGGGATGAGCAGTTCTTC CSAGTSGGRDEQFF